The 17 T cell receptor beta chains listed next were all sequenced from one sample in a study of T cells expressing NK-cell markers (dated by TCRdb to 2020 to 2022). The library was made by 5' RACE. The sample was run on an Illumina HiSeq 2000. Through TCRdb reprocessing, the reads give one entry per CDR3 protein sequence; DNA is omitted. This sample's listing comprises 150,000 to 200,000 distinct CDR3 sequences. The leading ten clones occupy around 20% of the sample. Sequencing used blood T cells: a sorted CD56 or NKG2C T cell subset, CD4+ or CD8+ T cells, or bulk PBMC T cells (not recorded which). These receptors were obtained from a man between 18 and 69 years old in good health.

The chain uses TRBV6-2 or TRBV6-3 and TRBJ2-2; TCRdb designates TRBD2, a call that cannot be tested without DNA. Germline V lookup: CDR1 MNHEY, CDR2 SVGEGT. This CDR3 is built from 17 residues. CDR3 region: CASSYLLAGVNTGELFF.

The chain employs TRBV4-1 and TRBJ2-7. From germline, CDR1 is MGHRA and CDR2 YSYEKL. This CDR3 comprises 14 residues. The CDR3 reads CASSQVKDGGEQYF.

The gene calls are TRBV7-2 and TRBJ2-5; the TCRdb D gene call, TRBD1, has no DNA to confirm it. Germline CDR1 reads SGHTA; CDR2 reads FQGNSA. The length of the CDR3 is 17 residues. The CDR3 region is CASSLGLAGAIGETQYF.

The gene calls are TRBV20-1 and TRBJ2-1; TCRdb outputs TRBD2, but without DNA this stays unchecked. Germline V gene sequence: CDR1 DFQATT, CDR2 SNEGSKA (reference sequence). The CDR3 is made up of 13 amino acids. The CDR3 spells CSARDLGGDEQFF.

This chain uses TRBV3-1 with TRBJ2-3; TCRdb calls TRBD1, which cannot be checked without DNA. CDR3 length equals 13 residues. Germline-derived CDR1 and CDR2 are LGHDT and YNNKEL (reference sequence). CDR3 sequence: CASSHGTIDTQYF.

CDR3 residues: CASSQEAPGQGSEEQYF. The chain employs TRBV14 and TRBJ2-7; TCRdb's D call of TRBD1 is untestable without DNA. Germline V gene sequence: CDR1 SGHDN, CDR2 FVKESK. The CDR3 has 17 amino acids.

The CDR3: CASSPRGGPDEQFF. The V and J genes are TRBV7-9 and TRBJ2-1; TCRdb's assignment of TRBD2 cannot be checked, as there is no DNA. The germline CDR1 and CDR2 sequences are SEHNR and FQNEAQ (reference sequence). This CDR3 comprises 14 residues.

The chain has TRBV24-1 and TRBJ2-2; absent DNA, TCRdb's TRBD1 call cannot be checked. The germline V gene has CDR1 KGHDR and CDR2 SFDVKD. The CDR3 consists of 16 residues. CDR3 region: CATSDSQGWDTGELFF.

The rearrangement joins TRBV3-1 to TRBJ1-1. Germline V gene sequence: CDR1 LGHDT, CDR2 YNNKEL (reference sequence). The CDR3 contains 13 residues. The CDR3 is CASSQGPGYQAFF.

This chain connects TRBV2 to TRBJ1-1; TCRdb proposes TRBD1, but this gene call is untestable without DNA. This CDR3 comprises 14 residues. CDR1 SNHLY and CDR2 FYNNEI come from the germline V gene. CDR3 protein: CASRPTGTETEAFF.

The chain recombines TRBV12-3 or TRBV12-4 with TRBJ2-7; TCRdb outputs TRBD2, but without DNA this stays unchecked. The CDR3 consists of 14 residues. The CDR3 spells CASSPTSTSYEQYF.

The genes are TRBV11-2 and TRBJ2-1; absent DNA, TCRdb's TRBD1 call cannot be checked. The CDR3 consists of 17 residues. The germline CDR1 and CDR2 sequences are SGHAT and FQNNGV. CDR3 region: CASSLGFGTHDRNEQFF.

The chain has TRBV19 and TRBJ1-1; TCRdb's D call, TRBD1, is unchecked because there is no DNA. Germline V gene sequence: CDR1 LNHDA, CDR2 SQIVND (reference sequence). This CDR3 spans 14 amino acids. CDR3: CASSIGLTARGAFF.

The rearrangement joins TRBV6-1 to TRBJ2-3; TCRdb selects TRBD1, and the lack of DNA leaves this call unchecked. CDR3 size: 13 residues. Germline V gene sequence: CDR1 MNHNS, CDR2 SASEGT. CDR3 sequence: CASSLLTGTSKYF.

The chain combines TRBV6-5 with TRBJ2-7; TCRdb's D gene call, TRBD1, goes unchecked for lack of DNA. From germline, CDR1 is MNHEY and CDR2 SVGAGI. The CDR3 is 15 amino acids. The CDR3 region is CASSYQTGELYEQYF.

The V gene is TRBV6-6, the J gene TRBJ2-7. CDR3 length equals 12 residues. Germline V lookup: CDR1 MNHNY, CDR2 SVGAGI (reference sequence). This chain's CDR3 is CASRWGTYEQYF.

The CDR3 is CASESSGTGVNNEQFF. The chain joins TRBV11-1 to TRBJ2-1; TCRdb selects TRBD1, and the lack of DNA leaves this call unchecked. This CDR3 spans 16 amino acids. Germline V gene sequence: CDR1 SGHAT, CDR2 FQDESV (reference sequence).